What follows are 14 T cell receptor beta chains derived from one specimen sequenced in a study of CXCR3-negative and CXCR3-positive naive CD8 T cells. Whole-study results and caveats: Naive cells that were CXCR3-positive had more hydrophobic TRB CDR3s (compared with CXCR3-negative naive cells).

These receptors lack a known antigen. Carrying UMI labels, the TRB cDNA libraries were prepared through 5' RACE. TCRdb derives one entry per CDR3 protein from the 5' RACE reads, leaving out DNA. The repertoire table contains roughly 61,000 distinct CDR3 sequences. Sequencing was carried out using naive CXCR3+ CD8+ T cells from blood. Regarding subset: CD45RO-CCR7+CD27+CD95- naive CD8+ T cells expressing CXCR3 (TNR3+). The receptors shown here come from a human donor in good health. Some clones in this sample may be carry-over from other donors' samples.

This chain connects TRBV20-1 to TRBJ1-4; TCRdb selects TRBD1, and the lack of DNA leaves this call unchecked. This CDR3 region has 14 residues. Germline V CDR1 and CDR2: DFQATT, SNEGSKA (reference sequence). The CDR3 loop reads CSAGRGRVNEKLFF.

V gene TRBV29-1 combines with J gene TRBJ2-7; with no DNA, the TCRdb D assignment of TRBD1 cannot be verified. Germline lookup yields CDR1 SQVTM and CDR2 ANQGSEA. This CDR3 is built from 14 residues. The CDR3: CSGAGTGYSYEQYF.

J is TRBJ1-3 and V is TRBV4-1; the D gene TCRdb calls, TRBD1, cannot be checked with no DNA. This CDR3 is 16 amino acids long. The V gene's germline CDR1 is MGHRA and CDR2 YSYEKL. The CDR3 here is CASSQLDRVSGNTIYF.

J is TRBJ2-1 and V is TRBV6-5. This CDR3 comprises 16 residues. From germline, CDR1 is MNHEY and CDR2 SVGAGI. CDR3: CASSYTHRSSYNEQFF.

The genes are TRBV3-1 and TRBJ2-7; TCRdb outputs TRBD1, but without DNA this stays unchecked. The length of the CDR3 is 15 residues. Germline V gives CDR1 LGHDT, CDR2 YNNKEL (reference sequence). This chain's CDR3 is CASSQERRSAYEQYF.

V gene TRBV20-1 combines with J gene TRBJ1-2; no DNA is available, so the TRBD1 call from TCRdb remains unchecked. The CDR3 runs to 14 residues. CDR1 is DFQATT and CDR2 is SNEGSKA in the germline V gene (reference sequence). The CDR3 sequence is CSAEAGVSRYGYTF.

The V gene is TRBV28, the J gene TRBJ2-5. The CDR3 is 12 residues long. Per the germline V gene, CDR1 is MDHEN and CDR2 is SYDVKM. This CDR3 is CASSLFRETQYF.

The rearrangement uses TRBV5-3 and TRBJ2-1. TRBV5-3 is marked as an open reading frame, function uncertain. The CDR3 length is 15 residues. This CDR3 reads CASSQTSSSYNEQFF.

The V call is TRBV6-5, the J call TRBJ2-5; checking the TCRdb D call of TRBD1 is not possible without DNA. There are 13 residues in the CDR3. Germline assignment: CDR1 MNHEY and CDR2 SVGAGI. The CDR3 is CASNGDLQETQYF.

J is TRBJ2-7 and V is TRBV7-8; TCRdb's assignment of TRBD2 cannot be checked, as there is no DNA. Germline CDR1 reads SGHVS; CDR2 reads FQNEAQ. CDR3 length equals 17 residues. The CDR3 sequence: CASSQEGLAGGSYEQYF.

The rearrangement joins TRBV6-2 or TRBV6-3 to TRBJ2-7; the TCRdb D gene call, TRBD1, has no DNA to confirm it. This CDR3 region has 15 residues. Germline V gives CDR1 MNHEY, CDR2 SVGEGT. The CDR3 loop reads CASSPRTRKSYEQYF.

The rearrangement links TRBV12-3 or TRBV12-4 to TRBJ1-5. The CDR3 contains 14 residues. CDR3: CASSPLSSNQPQHF.

J is TRBJ1-4 and V is TRBV7-9. The germline gives CDR1 SEHNR, CDR2 FQNEAQ (reference sequence). The CDR3 extends over 15 amino acids. The CDR3 protein is CASSSNIVLRGKLFF.

The J gene is TRBJ2-3, the V gene TRBV9; TCRdb's D gene call, TRBD1, goes unchecked for lack of DNA. In germline, CDR1 is SGDLS, CDR2 YYNGEE. The CDR3 loop spans 16 amino acids. This chain's CDR3 is CASSVVGGGPTDTQYF.